Following are 20 T cell receptor beta chains from one sample sequenced in a study of Ad26.COV2.S vaccination and SARS-CoV-2 variants. Sample treatment: 15 to 20 received Ad26.COV2.S at low or high dose, single or two shots; about 5 received placebo; per-sample allocation not given. Specimens were obtained on day 63 following the first vaccine or placebo injection. Method: immunoSEQ multiplex PCR; TCRdb's copy keeps in-frame clones and lacks some. The sample has some 300,000 clones; 70% to 90% are singletons. The sample here was peripheral blood, taken in a trial of Ad26.COV2.S vaccine versus placebo. These receptors were taken from a person between 18 and 59 years old who received the Ad26.COV2.S COVID-19 vaccine or a placebo.

The genes are TRBV3-1 (or the pseudogene TRBV3-2) and TRBJ2-3, with 7 bases matching TRBD2. This CDR3 has 17 amino acids. Germline-derived CDR1 and CDR2 are LGHDT and YNNKEL (reference sequence). Germline trimming cut 5 bases from V and 5 bases from J; bases unmatched to any gene: 16. Written as DNA, the CDR3 is TGTGCCAGCAGCGCTAAAGGCTTCGGGGTAGCGGGAGATACGCAGTATTTT. Translating it yields CASSAKGFGVAGDTQYF.

This sequence joins TRBV11-2 and TRBJ2-1; 14 positions agree with TRBD2. The V gene end was trimmed by 0 bases and the J gene end by 13 bases; junction bases not matched to a gene: 5. CDR1 is SGHAT, CDR2 FQNNGV, per germline. This CDR3 spans 15 amino acids. CDR3 nucleotide sequence: TGTGCCAGCAGCTTAGACGGACTAGCGGGGGGTAATCAGTTCTTC. Protein product: CASSLDGLAGGNQFF. Combining the CDR3 with reference TRBV11-2 and TRBJ2-1 gives the whole variable domain EAGVAQSPRYKIIEKRQSVAFWCNPISGHATLYWYQQILGQGPKLLIQFQNNGVVDDSQLPKDRFSAERLKGVDSTLKIQPAKLEDSAVYLCASSLDGLAGGNQFFGPGTRLTVL.

This chain uses TRBV7-3 with TRBJ2-1; TRBD1 matches 9 bases. This CDR3 spans 15 amino acids. The germline V gene encodes CDR1 SGHTA and CDR2 FQGTGA. The V segment lost 5 bases and the J segment 8 bases; nucleotides outside the gene matches: 10. This CDR3 reads CASSPDRGNFDEQFF. Here the CDR3 DNA reads TGTGCCAGCAGCCCCGACAGGGGGAACTTTGATGAGCAGTTCTTC.

The rearrangement uses TRBV7-2 and TRBJ2-5; 7 bases fit TRBD2. The CDR3 totals 16 residues. Germline loops: CDR1 SGHTA, CDR2 FQGNSA. Losses at the gene ends were 5 bases for V and 5 bases for J; bases not matched to a gene: 14. This CDR3 reads CASSVGGMRSQETQYF. In DNA form, the CDR3 reads TGTGCCAGCAGCGTCGGGGGGATGAGGTCACAGGAGACCCAGTACTTC.

This chain joins TRBV5-5 and TRBJ1-4; D not resolved. The CDR3 runs to 14 residues. The V gene lost 5 bases and the J gene lost 2 bases, with 10 bases spanning the gap. The germline gives CDR1 SGHKS, CDR2 YYEKEE (reference sequence). CDR3 nucleotide sequence: TGTGCCAGCAGGGCAGGAGCGACTAATGAAAAACTGTTTTTT. This gives the protein CASRAGATNEKLFF.

This chain connects TRBV14 to TRBJ1-1; D not resolved. This CDR3 has 18 amino acids. Germline V gene data show CDR1 as SGHDN and CDR2 as FVKESK. V lost 4 bases to trimming and J lost 0 bases, with 21 bases between them. The CDR3 loop reads CASSLRWGSGGLNTEAFF. The CDR3 nucleotides are TGTGCCAGCAGCCTTCGTTGGGGATCAGGAGGATTGAACACTGAAGCTTTCTTT.

The gene calls are TRBV6-2 or TRBV6-3 and TRBJ2-3; TRBD1 aligns across 7 bases. CDR1 is MNHEY and CDR2 is SVGEGT in the germline V gene. The CDR3 is 15 amino acids. The V segment lost 2 bases and the J segment 2 bases; nucleotides outside the gene matches: 4. CDR3 nucleotides: TGTGCCAGCAGTTACCCGGGGACAGTCACAGATACGCAGTATTTT. This encodes CASSYPGTVTDTQYF.

The chain joins TRBV30 to TRBJ2-5; D possibly matches TRBD1 or TRBD2 (5 bases each). Germline-derived CDR1 and CDR2 are GTSNPN and SVGIG (reference sequence). There are 14 residues in the CDR3. The V and J ends lost 3 bases and 1 base respectively, with 12 bases between them. The CDR3 is CAWRRGRSQETQYF. CDR3 bases: TGTGCCTGGAGACGGGGCAGAAGCCAAGAGACCCAGTACTTC.

This clone was seen more than once but under ten times. The V gene is TRBV6-5, the J gene TRBJ1-2; possible D gene TRBD1, 6 bases. V dropped 9 bases and J dropped 4 bases, with 15 bases sitting between them. In germline, CDR1 is MNHEY, CDR2 SVGAGI. The CDR3 has 13 amino acids. As DNA, the CDR3 is TGTGCCAGTCAGGGGCTCGGAGCCTATGGCTACACCTTC. Its translation: CASQGLGAYGYTF.

The chain employs TRBV2 and TRBJ1-2; D gene uncertain. This CDR3 contains 13 residues. Germline V CDR1 and CDR2: SNHLY, FYNNEI. Trimming took 4 bases from V and 5 from J, leaving 11 bases between them. The CDR3 DNA reads TGTGCCAGCAGTGTCCGGACTGCGTATGGCTACACCTTC. The encoded protein is CASSVRTAYGYTF.

This chain uses TRBV20-1 with TRBJ2-6; D uncertain. V lost 3 bases and J lost 0, with 9 bases in between. Looked up from germline, CDR1 is DFQATT and CDR2 is SNEGSKA (reference sequence). This CDR3 is 15 amino acids long. CDR3 amino acids: CSASAVSSGANVLTF. The CDR3 DNA is TGCAGTGCTAGTGCCGTGAGCTCTGGGGCCAACGTCCTGACTTTC.

As DNA, the CDR3 is TGTGCCAGTAGTATTCAGGGGTCTTCGACCTACGAGCAGTACTTC. Amino acid sequence: CASSIQGSSTYEQYF. This chain joins TRBV19 and TRBJ2-7; possible D gene TRBD1, 6 bases. This CDR3 spans 15 amino acids. In germline, CDR1 is LNHDA, CDR2 SQIVND (reference sequence). Trimming cost V 3 bases and J 2 bases, with 14 bases left between them. Using reference TRBV19 and TRBJ2-7 for the parts outside the CDR3, the full variable domain is DGGITQSPKYLFRKEGQNVTLSCEQNLNHDAMYWYRQDPGQGLRLIYYSQIVNDFQKGDIAEGYSVSREKKESFPLTVTSAQKNPTAFYLCASSIQGSSTYEQYFGPGTRLTVT.

The chain combines TRBV11-2 with TRBJ2-1; the D gene is possibly TRBD2 (5 bases). The CDR3 length is 15 residues. V was cut by 5 bases and J by 5 bases, with 16 bases left in between. Looked up from germline, CDR1 is SGHAT and CDR2 is FQNNGV. CDR3 in DNA: TGTGCCAGCAGCCCAAGGACCCCGGGAAACAATGAGCAGTTCTTC. This translates into CASSPRTPGNNEQFF.

In this sample, this clone turned up once. The chain links TRBV7-9 to TRBJ1-1, with D unclear. Germline CDR1 reads SEHNR; CDR2 reads FQNEAQ (reference sequence). V shed 6 bases and J shed 0 bases, with 17 bases lying between them. This CDR3 comprises 16 residues. The CDR3: CASRDVLTWMNTEAFF. CDR3 nucleotides: TGTGCCAGCAGGGACGTATTGACGTGGATGAACACTGAAGCTTTCTTT.

The rearrangement joins TRBV2 to TRBJ1-2; no clear D. CDR1 and CDR2 (germline): SNHLY, FYNNEI. The CDR3 runs to 13 residues. V lost 4 bases and J 6 bases, leaving 12 bases between the germline ends. The CDR3 loop is CASSVAPGNGYTF. The DNA for the CDR3 is TGTGCCAGCAGTGTGGCCCCCGGGAATGGCTACACCTTC.

V gene TRBV5-6 combines with J gene TRBJ1-4, with TRBD1 as a possible D gene (5 bases). The CDR3 loop spans 16 amino acids. Germline CDR1 is SGHDT and CDR2 is YYEEEE. V was shortened by 4 bases and J by 3 bases, with 16 bases between the two germline ends. CDR3 in DNA: TGTGCCAGCAGCCCCTTAACGGGCAGGGCTAATGAAAAACTGTTTTTT. This translates into CASSPLTGRANEKLFF.

The chain employs TRBV6-5 and TRBJ1-5, with no clear D. The germline V and J ends were trimmed by 7 bases and 3 bases, with 10 bases remaining between them. Looked up from germline, CDR1 is MNHEY and CDR2 is SVGAGI. The length of the CDR3 is 13 residues. Here the CDR3 DNA reads TGTGCCAGCACGTCCGCTTTCAATCAGCCCCAGCATTTT. This codes for CASTSAFNQPQHF.

The chain recombines TRBV11-2 with TRBJ2-7, with 10 bases that match TRBD2. CDR1 is SGHAT, CDR2 FQNNGV, per germline. Losses at the gene ends were 3 bases for V and 1 base for J; bases not matched to a gene: 6. The CDR3 is 16 residues long. As DNA, the CDR3 is TGTGCCAGCAGCTTCGCCCTTAGCGGGGGGTCCTACGAGCAGTACTTC. Protein: CASSFALSGGSYEQYF.

V and J are TRBV18 and TRBJ1-2, with D perhaps matching TRBD1 (6 bases). Trimming removed 5 bases from V and 9 bases from J, with 16 bases in between. The CDR3 is 13 amino acids. Germline V gene sequence: CDR1 KGHSH, CDR2 LQKENI. CDR3 region: CASSGKDRASYTF. In DNA, the CDR3 is TGTGCCAGCTCAGGGAAGGACAGAGCCAGCTACACCTTC.

This clone was recorded a few times. The chain couples TRBV30 to TRBJ2-7; weak D call: TRBD1 (5 bases). This CDR3 is built from 14 residues. The V gene lost 5 bases and the J gene lost 0 bases, with 14 bases spanning the gap. Germline V gene sequence: CDR1 GTSNPN, CDR2 SVGIG (reference sequence). CDR3 loop: CAWAQGPSSYEQYF. CDR3 sequence (DNA): TGTGCCTGGGCGCAGGGTCCAAGCTCCTACGAGCAGTACTTC.